The 17 T cell receptor beta chains given below trace back to one sample, sequenced in a study of T-cell reconstitution after alpha-beta-depleted transplantation in children. Library preparation (for TCRbeta) was performed with unique molecular identifiers. TCRdb ran MiXCR on the PCR reads and lists one entry per CDR3 protein. The sample lists a few hundred thousand distinct CDR3 sequences, 13% occurring once. The sequencing here drew on PBMCs, mostly from graft donor cells, taken 360 days after TCRalphabeta/CD19-depleted stem cell transplant. These receptors were collected from a male patient between 5 and 17 years old who had a stem cell transplant for acute myeloid leukemia, so the T cells may come from the graft donor.

This clonotype was seen ten or more times. This chain connects TRBV6-2 or TRBV6-3 to TRBJ2-5, with D hard to call. The CDR3 covers 16 residues. V was clipped by 6 bases and J by 2 bases, with 19 bases between them. Germline loops: CDR1 MNHEY, CDR2 SVGEGT. CDR3 loop: CASSRPALLGQETQYF. The CDR3 region has the DNA TGTGCCAGCAGCCGTCCAGCACTCCTGGGTCAAGAGACCCAGTACTTC.

The rearrangement joins TRBV7-8 to TRBJ2-4; no reliable D call. The CDR3 is 17 residues long. Germline-derived CDR1 and CDR2 are SGHVS and FQNEAQ. Deletions cut 5 bases from V and 0 bases from J, with 17 bases between. The CDR3 here is CASSPKLLQLAKNIQYF. In DNA, the CDR3 is TGTGCCAGCAGCCCGAAGCTTCTACAGTTAGCCAAAAACATTCAGTACTTC. Full variable domain (missing parts from reference TRBV7-8 and TRBJ2-4): GAGVSQSPRYKVAKRGQDVALRCDPISGHVSLFWYQQALGQGPEFLTYFQNEAQLDKSGLPSDRFFAERPEGSVSTLKIQRTQQEDSAVYLCASSPKLLQLAKNIQYFGAGTRLSVL.

CDR3 amino acids: CASSQDKGHEQFF. In DNA form, the CDR3 reads TGTGCCAGCAGCCAAGATAAGGGGCATGAGCAGTTCTTC. J is TRBJ2-1 and V is TRBV4-2; tentatively, D is TRBD1 (5 bases). Trimming removed 0 bases at V and 8 bases at J, with 8 bases between. Germline CDR1 reads LGHNA; CDR2 reads YNFKEQ. The CDR3 loop spans 13 amino acids.

This clonotype has ten or more counts. The chain employs TRBV12-3 or TRBV12-4 and TRBJ2-3; 10 bases fit TRBD2. This CDR3 is built from 15 residues. V dropped 6 bases and J dropped 2; count of bases not matched to a gene: 5. As DNA, the CDR3 is TGTGCCAGCAGCTCTAGCGGGAGCCCCACAGATACGCAGTATTTT. This encodes CASSSSGSPTDTQYF.

The chain combines TRBV9 with TRBJ1-2; 9 bases are a match to TRBD1. This CDR3 is 14 amino acids long. Trimming cost V 2 bases and J 2 bases; bases outside gene matches: 1. Looked up from germline, CDR1 is SGDLS and CDR2 is YYNGEE. CDR3 bases: TGTGCCAGCAGCGTCGGGACAGGGAACTATGGCTACACCTTC. This codes for CASSVGTGNYGYTF.

The rearrangement links TRBV5-4 to TRBJ2-1; D might be TRBD2 (5 bases). The CDR3 runs 10 residues. CDR1 and CDR2 (germline): SGHNT, YYREEE (reference sequence). Deletions cut 6 bases from V and 10 bases from J, with 8 bases between. As DNA, the CDR3 is TGTGCCAGCACCCCGGGGGAGCAGTTCTTC. Translated, it gives CASTPGEQFF. The full variable domain, in which reference TRBV5-4 and TRBJ2-1 provide the parts outside the CDR3, is ETGVTQSPTHLIKTRGQQVTLRCSSQSGHNTVSWYQQALGQGPQFIFQYYREEENGRGNFPPRFSGLQFPNYSSELNVNALELDDSALYLCASTPGEQFFGPGTRLTVL.

A remark on this clonotype: A much larger clone sits a single nucleotide away, making a read error possible. The chain is built from TRBV12-3 or TRBV12-4 and TRBJ2-5; 8 nucleotides line up with TRBD1. The CDR3 contains 15 residues. J was trimmed by 2 bases and V by 2 bases; bases with no gene match: 4. CDR3 sequence (DNA): TGTGCCAGCAGTTTAAGGACAGGGCATCAAGAGACCCAGTACTTC. Encoded protein: CASSLRTGHQETQYF.

This clonotype occurred a few times. This sequence joins TRBV5-8 and TRBJ2-5; D possibly corresponds to TRBD2 (5 bases). Germline loops: CDR1 SGHTS, CDR2 YDEGEE. This CDR3 spans 14 amino acids. Trimming pared 2 bases from V and 2 bases from J, leaving 10 bases between. The DNA of the CDR3 is TGTGCCAGCAGCTTTCGGGAATTACAAGAGACCCAGTACTTC. It specifies CASSFRELQETQYF. The whole variable domain, filled in from reference TRBV5-8 and TRBJ2-5, reads EAGVTQSPTHLIKTRGQQATLRCSPISGHTSVYWYQQALGLGLQFLLWYDEGEERNRGNFPPRFSGRQFPNYSSELNVNALELEDSALYLCASSFRELQETQYFGPGTRLLVL.

The chain is built from TRBV29-1 and TRBJ2-7; TRBD2 agrees at 12 bases. This CDR3 is built from 14 residues. V dropped 2 bases and J dropped 7; count of bases not matched to a gene: 6. CDR1 and CDR2 (germline): SQVTM, ANQGSEA. The CDR3 loop reads CSVERLAGAGEQYF. The CDR3 DNA sequence: TGCAGCGTTGAACGACTAGCGGGAGCCGGAGAGCAGTACTTC.

The genes are TRBV11-1 and TRBJ2-7; D is perhaps TRBD1 or TRBD2 (6 bases each). The CDR3 length is 17 residues. V shed 5 bases and J shed 5 bases, with 25 bases lying between them. Looked up from germline, CDR1 is SGHAT and CDR2 is FQDESV (reference sequence). CDR3 DNA sequence: TGTGCCAGCAGCGGGGGGCGTCGGGCCTATTCAATCCACGAGCAGTACTTC. Translating it yields CASSGGRRAYSIHEQYF.

Ten or more counts support this clonotype. The chain joins TRBV5-1 to TRBJ2-7; D uncertain. The CDR3 loop spans 14 amino acids. The V end was cut by 0 bases, the J end by 3 bases, with 10 bases between. CDR1 and CDR2 (germline): SGHRS, YFSETQ. The DNA for the CDR3 is TGCGCCAGCAGCTTGGGGGCGAGGCTCTACGAGCAGTACTTC. Amino acids: CASSLGARLYEQYF. The whole variable domain, filled in from reference TRBV5-1 and TRBJ2-7, reads KAGVTQTPRYLIKTRGQQVTLSCSPISGHRSVSWYQQTPGQGLQFLFEYFSETQRNKGNFPGRFSGRQFSNSRSEMNVSTLELGDSALYLCASSLGARLYEQYFGPGTRLTVT.

This clonotype was recorded many times. The rearrangement uses TRBV3-1 and TRBJ2-1, with a tentative D call TRBD1 (6 bases). The CDR3 consists of 15 residues. Germline CDR1 and CDR2: LGHDT and YNNKEL (reference sequence). With 10 bases removed from V and 1 base from J, the gap between germline ends came to 17 bases. CDR3 DNA sequence: TGTGCCACCATAGGGGGTAAGGGTTCCTACAATGAGCAGTTCTTC. This encodes CATIGGKGSYNEQFF.

The sample holds many counts of this clonotype. The J gene is TRBJ1-6, the V gene TRBV5-5; D call uncertain. CDR1 is SGHKS and CDR2 is YYEKEE in the germline V gene (reference sequence). The CDR3 consists of 14 residues. The V end was cut by 0 bases, the J end by 7 bases, with 8 bases between. The CDR3 here is CASSLAGGNSPLHF. The CDR3 DNA sequence: TGTGCCAGCAGCTTGGCAGGCGGAAATTCACCCCTCCACTTT.

The CDR3 DNA reads as TGCAGCGTTGGAACAGGGGTTACTGGGGCCAACGTCCTGACTTTC. It translates to CSVGTGVTGANVLTF. The chain has TRBV29-1 and TRBJ2-6; 7 bases line up with TRBD1. CDR1 and CDR2 from the germline V gene are SQVTM and ANQGSEA. The CDR3 spans 15 residues. Trimming at V came to 4 bases and at J to 2 bases, leaving 5 bases not matched to a gene.

This clonotype was found a few times. The J gene is TRBJ2-7, the V gene TRBV7-2, with 10 bases aligning to TRBD2. The CDR3 is made up of 14 amino acids. V trimming: 5 bases; J trimming: 7 bases; junction bases outside the gene matches: 8. The germline V gene has CDR1 SGHTA and CDR2 FQGNSA. The CDR3, as DNA: TGTGCCAGCAGCCCTATTAGCGGGGGGCGGGAGCAGTACTTC. Amino acids: CASSPISGGREQYF. The complete variable domain, with remaining parts taken from reference TRBV7-2 and TRBJ2-7, reads GAGVSQSPSNKVTEKGKDVELRCDPISGHTALYWYRQSLGQGLEFLIYFQGNSAPDKSGLPSDRFSAERTGGSVSTLTIQRTQQEDSAVYLCASSPISGGREQYFGPGTRLTVT.

In its sample, this clonotype was seen a few times. V usage is TRBV28 and J usage is TRBJ1-5; D unclear. The V end lost 3 bases, the J end lost 9 bases, and 9 bases lay between the germline ends. The length of the CDR3 is 12 residues. In germline, CDR1 is MDHEN, CDR2 SYDVKM. CDR3 bases: TGTGCCAGCAGTTTTTCCAGGTGGCCCCAGCATTTT. Protein: CASSFSRWPQHF.

In this sample, this clonotype turned up many times. The J gene is TRBJ1-5, the V gene TRBV3-1; the D gene is possibly TRBD1 (6 bases). This CDR3 has 14 residues. Trimming stripped 2 bases from V and 4 bases from J, with 9 bases between. Germline V lookup: CDR1 LGHDT, CDR2 YNNKEL (reference sequence). CDR3 protein: CASSQRTANQPQHF. Here the CDR3 DNA reads TGTGCCAGCAGCCAACGGACAGCTAATCAGCCCCAGCATTTT.